This paragraph reports one T cell receptor beta chain. The data stem from a study of blood T cells in healthy people across ages. The wider study: About one barcoded TCR beta cDNA was captured per two T cells.

Extractions gave at least 5 micrograms of total RNA per sample. The use of a sample-barcoded 5' primer and a J-beta primer mix characterized a second PCR of 7 to 11 cycles. One entry per CDR3 protein, called by TCRdb with MiXCR from the 5' RACE reads. The sample carries approximately 940,000 distinct CDR3 sequences, 48% recorded once. The TCR originated in a young man in good health. Material: blood.

CDR3 amino acids: CASSQENGGYEQYF. As DNA, the CDR3 is TGCGCCAGCAGCCAAGAAAACGGGGGCTACGAGCAGTACTTC. This chain connects TRBV4-3 to TRBJ2-7; the D gene is possibly TRBD2 (6 bases). This CDR3 has 14 residues. Between the trimmed V and J ends, which lost 0 bases and 3 bases, there was a span of 9 bases. Germline values: CDR1 LGHNA, CDR2 YSLEER.